Following are 27 T cell receptor beta chains from one sample sequenced in a study of Graves' ophthalmopathy and Graves' hyperthyroidism. TCR beta CDR3 regions were amplified from RNA transcripts. HTBI primers were used in a first-round RT-PCR, which preceded a second-round multiplex PCR. TCRdb re-called the multiplex PCR reads with MiXCR, one entry per CDR3 protein. The table shows about 240,000 distinct CDR3 sequences, with around 45% occurring only once. The sequenced sample was peripheral blood. The receptors were gathered from an adult man with Graves' ophthalmopathy.

The V gene is TRBV19, the J gene TRBJ1-2, with 9 positions matching TRBD1. Germline V lookup: CDR1 LNHDA, CDR2 SQIVND (reference sequence). V was pared by 5 bases and J by 6 bases, with 1 base of the junction left unmatched. CDR3 length: 12 residues. The DNA for the CDR3 is TGTGCCAGTAGTCGACAGGGGGATGGCTACACCTTC. This translates into CASSRQGDGYTF.

V and J are TRBV20-1 and TRBJ1-2, with D unclear. Per the germline V gene, CDR1 is DFQATT and CDR2 is SNEGSKA (reference sequence). V was cut by 3 bases and J by 4 bases, with 12 bases left in between. The CDR3 is 13 residues long. CDR3 nucleotide sequence: TGCAGTGCTAGTACAGAACTCGGCTATGGCTACACCTTC. Its protein is CSASTELGYGYTF.

The chain is built from TRBV10-3 and TRBJ1-1; tentative D call: TRBD1 (6 bases). The germline V and J ends were trimmed by 2 bases and 3 bases, with 10 bases remaining between them. The CDR3 spans 14 residues. CDR1 and CDR2 from the germline V gene are ENHRY and SYGVKD. Written as DNA, the CDR3 is TGTGCCATCAGTGAGGCAGGGGTGGACACTGAAGCTTTCTTT. Protein product: CAISEAGVDTEAFF.

This clonotype was counted a few times. A read error may account for a junction end that differs from germline. This rearrangement joins TRBV10-3 to TRBJ1-2; weak D call: TRBD1 (5 bases). The CDR3 consists of 17 residues. CDR1 is ENHRY and CDR2 is SYGVKD in the germline V gene. The CDR3 region has the DNA TGTGCCAGCAGTTACTCGGGAGCCAGGGAGGGGATTGGAGGCTACACCTTC. Translation: CASSYSGAREGIGGYTF.

The chain is built from TRBV7-2 and TRBJ1-2; possibly TRBD1 for D (6 bases). Deletions cut 5 bases from V and 8 bases from J, with 24 bases between. This CDR3 is 16 amino acids long. CDR1 is SGHTA and CDR2 is FQGNSA in the germline V gene. CDR3 sequence (DNA): TGTGCCAGCAGCCCTAGTGGGGGCCGTAGCGGGGGCGGCTACACCTTC. This codes for CASSPSGGRSGGGYTF. Full variable domain (missing parts from reference TRBV7-2 and TRBJ1-2): GAGVSQSPSNKVTEKGKDVELRCDPISGHTALYWYRQSLGQGLEFLIYFQGNSAPDKSGLPSDRFSAERTGGSVSTLTIQRTQQEDSAVYLCASSPSGGRSGGGYTFGSGTRLTVV.

The chain employs TRBV9 and TRBJ2-7, with D tentatively TRBD1 or TRBD2 (5 bases each). The CDR3 has 16 amino acids. The V gene's germline CDR1 is SGDLS and CDR2 YYNGEE. Trimming stripped 7 bases from V and 7 bases from J, with 27 bases between. The CDR3 nucleotides read TGTGCCAGCGGGTCCGATCCGGGACCCGCGTTCGAAGAGCAGTACTTC. Translating it yields CASGSDPGPAFEEQYF.

The chain couples TRBV29-1 to TRBJ1-6; D gene ambiguous. The V gene's germline CDR1 is SQVTM and CDR2 ANQGSEA. V was clipped by 8 bases and J by 11 bases, with 16 bases between them. The CDR3 runs 12 residues. CDR3 region: CSQVRAMAPLHF. CDR3 nucleotides: TGCAGCCAAGTAAGGGCGATGGCACCCCTCCACTTT.

This clonotype has more than one count but fewer than ten. J is TRBJ2-5 and V is TRBV2, with D hard to call. V dropped 5 bases and J dropped 5 bases, with 6 bases sitting between them. The CDR3 is made up of 11 amino acids. Germline V gene lookup returns CDR1 SNHLY and CDR2 FYNNEI. The CDR3 DNA reads TGTGCCAGCAGTAGGTTCGAGACCCAGTACTTC. Encoded protein: CASSRFETQYF.

This clonotype has just a few counts. The chain joins TRBV20-1 to TRBJ2-7; weak D call: TRBD1 (8 bases). The CDR3 is 13 residues long. V shed 7 bases and J shed 5 bases, with 18 bases lying between them. CDR1 DFQATT and CDR2 SNEGSKA come from the germline V gene (reference sequence). CDR3 sequence reads: CSGEGQASDEQYF. For the CDR3, the DNA is TGCAGTGGGGAGGGACAGGCATCAGACGAGCAGTACTTC.

This sequence joins TRBV12-3 or TRBV12-4 and TRBJ1-2, with unresolved D. The length of the CDR3 is 14 residues. The germline V and J ends were trimmed by 5 bases and 2 bases, with 12 bases remaining between them. This chain's CDR3 is CASSDSIFNYGYTF. DNA for the CDR3: TGTGCCAGCAGTGATTCCATATTCAACTATGGCTACACCTTC.

V gene TRBV20-1 combines with J gene TRBJ2-7, with TRBD1 identical over 7 bases. This CDR3 region has 15 residues. Germline values: CDR1 DFQATT, CDR2 SNEGSKA (reference sequence). V dropped 2 bases and J dropped 3; count of bases not matched to a gene: 10. The CDR3 DNA reads as TGCAGTGCTAGACCTACTACAGGGGCCTACTACGAGCAGTACTTC. It is translated as CSARPTTGAYYEQYF.

This clonotype was picked up one time. The rearrangement uses TRBV10-2 and TRBJ1-5; 9 bases fit TRBD1. The CDR3 length is 12 residues. The V and J ends lost 11 bases and 5 bases, in that order; junction bases with no gene match: 4. Germline V gives CDR1 WSHSY, CDR2 SAAADI. The DNA for the CDR3 is TGCGCCGCCAGACAGGGGGATCAGCCCCAGCATTTT. Translating gives CAARQGDQPQHF.

The chain carries TRBV25-1 and TRBJ2-5; D might be TRBD2 (6 bases). The germline gives CDR1 MGHDK, CDR2 SYGVNS. V lost 6 bases and J lost 4, with 18 bases in between. The CDR3 contains 15 residues. This CDR3 is CASSQVRAGGETQYF. The CDR3 DNA reads TGTGCCAGCAGCCAAGTTCGCGCCGGGGGAGAGACCCAGTACTTC.

A few counts support this clonotype. This chain links TRBV16 with TRBJ1-6, with D uncertain. With 4 bases removed from V and 10 bases from J, the gap between germline ends came to 11 bases. CDR3 length: 13 amino acids. Germline values: CDR1 KGHSY, CDR2 FQNENV. The CDR3 coding sequence is TGTGCCAGCAGCCGCTATACAGAATCACCCCTCCACTTT. Its translation: CASSRYTESPLHF.

This clonotype appeared a few times. The chain links TRBV10-3 to TRBJ2-2, with a weak D call TRBD1 (5 bases). Per the germline V gene, CDR1 is ENHRY and CDR2 is SYGVKD. CDR3 length: 17 residues. V lost 5 bases and J lost 2, with 18 bases in between. The CDR3 sequence is CAISHIQGADNTGELFF. The DNA for the CDR3 is TGTGCCATCAGTCACATCCAGGGTGCGGATAACACCGGGGAGCTGTTTTTT.

This clonotype was observed at least ten times. CDR3 in DNA: TGTGCCAGCAGCTCGCAGGGCGGGGGCTACACCTTC. It encodes CASSSQGGGYTF. The chain has TRBV11-2 and TRBJ1-2, with D possibly matching TRBD1 (5 bases). CDR3 length: 12 amino acids. Germline values: CDR1 SGHAT, CDR2 FQNNGV. Deletions cut 4 bases from V and 8 bases from J, with 11 bases between.

This clonotype was seen many times. V and J are TRBV20-1 and TRBJ1-5; TRBD1 is a possible D gene (6 bases). The CDR3 is made up of 14 amino acids. The V gene lost 2 bases and the J gene lost 2 bases, with 10 bases spanning the gap. CDR1 and CDR2 from the germline V gene are DFQATT and SNEGSKA (reference sequence). CDR3 sequence (DNA): TGCAGTGCTAGATCGGCAGGGGGCAATCAGCCCCAGCATTTT. Its translation: CSARSAGGNQPQHF.

This clonotype was counted at least ten times. The chain's CDR3 is CSVEGRGYEQYF. The CDR3 region has the DNA TGCAGCGTTGAAGGCAGGGGTTACGAGCAGTACTTC. This chain connects TRBV29-1 to TRBJ2-7; D is possibly TRBD1 (6 bases). CDR1 is SQVTM and CDR2 is ANQGSEA in the germline V gene. V lost 1 base, J lost 4 bases, and 8 bases lay in between. CDR3 length: 12 amino acids.

With respect to this clonotype: The final CDR3 position lacks the conserved phenylalanine or tryptophan, pointing to a likely read error. The chain uses TRBV29-1 and TRBJ1-2; maybe TRBD1 (5 bases). V was shortened by 0 bases and J by 7 bases, with 12 bases between the two germline ends. This CDR3 comprises 13 residues. In germline, CDR1 is SQVTM, CDR2 ANQGSEA. The CDR3 here is CSVEDRGFRGYTS. The CDR3 DNA reads as TGCAGCGTTGAAGATCGGGGGTTCCGTGGCTACACCTCC.

This clonotype was observed a handful of times. This chain links TRBV11-1 with TRBJ2-7; D remains unclear. V was cut by 8 bases and J by 4 bases, with 9 bases left in between. CDR3 length: 11 residues. The germline CDR1 and CDR2 sequences are SGHAT and FQDESV (reference sequence). DNA for the CDR3: TGTGCCAGCGGGAAATCGTACGAGCAGTACTTC. As protein: CASGKSYEQYF.

This clonotype showed up just a few times. The chain has TRBV7-9 and TRBJ2-6; 10 bases align to TRBD2. Germline V gene data show CDR1 as SEHNR and CDR2 as FQNEAQ (reference sequence). This CDR3 comprises 18 residues. V lost 2 bases to trimming and J lost 1 base; unmatched junction nucleotides: 5. The CDR3 loop reads CASSLTGLAFSGANVLTF. DNA of the CDR3: TGTGCCAGCAGCTTAACGGGACTAGCGTTTTCTGGGGCCAACGTCCTGACTTTC.

The V and J genes are TRBV24-1 and TRBJ2-7; TRBD2 matches at 11 bases. Trimming took 6 bases from V and 4 from J; bases not matched to a gene: 7. From germline, CDR1 is KGHDR and CDR2 SFDVKD. The CDR3 runs 15 residues. CDR3: CATSTPGTSGYEQYF. The CDR3 DNA is TGTGCCACCAGTACCCCCGGGACTAGCGGTTACGAGCAGTACTTC.

The V and J genes are TRBV9 and TRBJ2-6; D is perhaps TRBD2 (5 bases). The CDR3 totals 13 residues. Trimming removed 3 bases from V and 8 bases from J, with 9 bases in between. Per germline, CDR1 SGDLS and CDR2 YYNGEE. CDR3 sequence: CASSDSGTNVLTF. As DNA, the CDR3 is TGTGCCAGCAGCGACTCCGGGACCAACGTCCTGACTTTC. The full variable domain, in which reference TRBV9 and TRBJ2-6 provide the parts outside the CDR3, is DSGVTQTPKHLITATGQRVTLRCSPRSGDLSVYWYQQSLDQGLQFLIQYYNGEERAKGNILERFSAQQFPDLHSELNLSSLELGDSALYFCASSDSGTNVLTFGAGSRLTVL.

CDR3 sequence reads: CASSFLAGETGELFF. CDR3 sequence (DNA): TGTGCCAGCAGCTTTTTAGCGGGGGAGACCGGGGAGCTGTTTTTT. The chain links TRBV11-1 to TRBJ2-2, with 9 bases that match TRBD2. Germline values: CDR1 SGHAT, CDR2 FQDESV (reference sequence). J was trimmed by 5 bases and V by 3 bases; bases with no gene match: 4. The CDR3 sequence is 15 residues long. The complete variable domain, with remaining parts taken from reference TRBV11-1 and TRBJ2-2, reads EAEVAQSPRYKITEKSQAVAFWCDPISGHATLYWYRQILGQGPELLVQFQDESVVDDSQLPKDRFSAERLKGVDSTLKIQPAELGDSAMYLCASSFLAGETGELFFGEGSRLTVL.

For this clonotype: This sequence may be a read error, since a much larger clone differs from it by one base. The chain links TRBV29-1 to TRBJ1-2; no clear D gene. The CDR3 has 13 residues. Germline CDR1 and CDR2: SQVTM and ANQGSEA. The chain's CDR3 is CSVEDQGSYGCTF. The CDR3 bases are TGCAGCGTTGAAGATCAAGGGAGCTATGGCTGCACCTTC.

To note about this clonotype: One junction end disagrees with the germline gene, perhaps due to a read error. The gene calls are TRBV10-3 and TRBJ1-2; 8 bases are a match to TRBD1. Per the germline V gene, CDR1 is ENHRY and CDR2 is SYGVKD. The CDR3 runs 15 residues. The CDR3 sequence: CASSYSADRGYGYTF. DNA for the CDR3: TGTGCCAGCAGTTACTCCGCTGACAGGGGCTATGGCTACACCTTC.

The chain links TRBV20-1 to TRBJ1-4; 8 bases align to TRBD1. The CDR3 loop spans 16 amino acids. In germline, CDR1 is DFQATT, CDR2 SNEGSKA (reference sequence). V lost 6 bases to trimming and J lost 0 bases; unmatched junction nucleotides: 9. The CDR3 protein is CSASNRGDATNEKLFF. As DNA, the CDR3 is TGCAGTGCATCGAACAGGGGGGATGCAACTAATGAAAAACTGTTTTTT.